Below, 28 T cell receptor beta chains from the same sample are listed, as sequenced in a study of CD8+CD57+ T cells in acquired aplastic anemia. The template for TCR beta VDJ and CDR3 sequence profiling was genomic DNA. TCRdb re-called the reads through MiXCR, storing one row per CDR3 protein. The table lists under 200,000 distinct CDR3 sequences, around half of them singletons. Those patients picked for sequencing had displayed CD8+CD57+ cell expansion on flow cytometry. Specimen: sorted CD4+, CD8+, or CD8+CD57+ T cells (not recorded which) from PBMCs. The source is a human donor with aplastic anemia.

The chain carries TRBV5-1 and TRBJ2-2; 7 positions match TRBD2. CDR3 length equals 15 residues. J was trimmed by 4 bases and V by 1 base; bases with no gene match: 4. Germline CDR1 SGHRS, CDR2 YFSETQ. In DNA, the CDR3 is TGCGCCAGCAGCTTGACAGCGGGGCTCACCGGGGAGCTGTTTTTT. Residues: CASSLTAGLTGELFF.

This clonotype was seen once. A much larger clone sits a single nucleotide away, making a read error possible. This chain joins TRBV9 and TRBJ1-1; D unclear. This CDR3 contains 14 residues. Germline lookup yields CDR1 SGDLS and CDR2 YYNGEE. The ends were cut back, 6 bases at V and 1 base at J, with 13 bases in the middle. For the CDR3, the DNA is TGTGCCAGCAACGTCGACCTAGAGAACACTGAAGCTTTCTTT. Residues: CASNVDLENTEAFF. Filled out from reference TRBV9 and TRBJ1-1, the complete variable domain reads DSGVTQTPKHLITATGQRVTLRCSPRSGDLSVYWYQQSLDQGLQFLIQYYNGEERAKGNILERFSAQQFPDLHSELNLSSLELGDSALYFCASNVDLENTEAFFGQGTRLTVV.

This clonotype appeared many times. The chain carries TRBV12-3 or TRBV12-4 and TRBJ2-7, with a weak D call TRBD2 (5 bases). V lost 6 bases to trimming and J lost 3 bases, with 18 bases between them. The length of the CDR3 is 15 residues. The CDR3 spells CASSRASPIVYEQYF. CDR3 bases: TGTGCCAGCAGCCGTGCTAGCCCAATCGTCTACGAGCAGTACTTC.

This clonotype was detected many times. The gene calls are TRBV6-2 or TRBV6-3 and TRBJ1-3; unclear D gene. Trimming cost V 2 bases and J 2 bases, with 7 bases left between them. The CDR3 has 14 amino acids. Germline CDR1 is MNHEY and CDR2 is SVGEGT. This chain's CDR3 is CASSYRGAGNTIYF. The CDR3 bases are TGTGCCAGCAGTTACCGGGGAGCTGGAAACACCATATATTTT.

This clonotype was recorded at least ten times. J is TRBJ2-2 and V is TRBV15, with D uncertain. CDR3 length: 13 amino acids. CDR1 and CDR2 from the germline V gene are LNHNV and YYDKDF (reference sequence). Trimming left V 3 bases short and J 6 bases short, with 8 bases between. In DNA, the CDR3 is TGTGCCACCAGCAGCACCCGCTCCGGGGAGCTGTTTTTT. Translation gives CATSSTRSGELFF.

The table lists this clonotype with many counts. The CDR3 coding sequence is TGCGCCAGCAGCTTGGCCGGACAGATCTATTCACCCCTCCACTTT. This codes for CASSLAGQIYSPLHF. The chain carries TRBV5-1 and TRBJ1-6, with D possibly TRBD1 on 6 matching bases. This CDR3 has 15 residues. Trimming stripped 0 bases from V and 8 bases from J, with 12 bases between. Germline loops: CDR1 SGHRS, CDR2 YFSETQ.

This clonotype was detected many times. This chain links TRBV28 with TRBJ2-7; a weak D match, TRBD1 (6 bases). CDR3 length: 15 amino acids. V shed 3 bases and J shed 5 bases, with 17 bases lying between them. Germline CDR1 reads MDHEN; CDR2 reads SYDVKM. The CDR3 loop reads CASSFLTGRGHEQYF. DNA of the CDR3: TGTGCCAGCAGTTTTTTGACAGGTCGAGGGCACGAGCAGTACTTC.

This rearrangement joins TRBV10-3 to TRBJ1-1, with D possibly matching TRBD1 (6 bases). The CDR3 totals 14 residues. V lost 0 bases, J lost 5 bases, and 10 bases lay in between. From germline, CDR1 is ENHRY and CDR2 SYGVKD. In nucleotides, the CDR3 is TGTGCCATCAGTGAGTCCAGGGGAGGTACTGAAGCTTTCTTT. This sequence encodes CAISESRGGTEAFF.

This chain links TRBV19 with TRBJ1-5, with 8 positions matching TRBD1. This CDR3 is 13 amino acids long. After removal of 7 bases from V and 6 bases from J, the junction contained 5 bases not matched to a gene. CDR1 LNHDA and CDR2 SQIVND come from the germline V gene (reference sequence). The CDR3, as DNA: TGTGCCAGTAAAGGACAGGGCGGTCAGCCCCAGCATTTT. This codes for CASKGQGGQPQHF. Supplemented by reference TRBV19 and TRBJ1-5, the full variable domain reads DGGITQSPKYLFRKEGQNVTLSCEQNLNHDAMYWYRQDPGQGLRLIYYSQIVNDFQKGDIAEGYSVSREKKESFPLTVTSAQKNPTAFYLCASKGQGGQPQHFGDGTRLSIL.

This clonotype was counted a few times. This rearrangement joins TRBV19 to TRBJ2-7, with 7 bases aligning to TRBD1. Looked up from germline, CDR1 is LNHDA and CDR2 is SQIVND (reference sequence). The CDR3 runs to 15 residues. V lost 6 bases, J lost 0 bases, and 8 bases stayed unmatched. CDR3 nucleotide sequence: TGTGCCAGTAGGAGGGCGTCAGGGGGCTCCTACGAGCAGTACTTC. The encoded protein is CASRRASGGSYEQYF.

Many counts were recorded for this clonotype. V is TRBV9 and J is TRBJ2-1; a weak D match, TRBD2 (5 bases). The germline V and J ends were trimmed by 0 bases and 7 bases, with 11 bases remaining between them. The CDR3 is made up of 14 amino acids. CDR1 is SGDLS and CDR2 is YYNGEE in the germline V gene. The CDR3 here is CASSVAAGGNEQFF. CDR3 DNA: TGTGCCAGCAGCGTAGCGGCGGGTGGGAATGAGCAGTTCTTC.

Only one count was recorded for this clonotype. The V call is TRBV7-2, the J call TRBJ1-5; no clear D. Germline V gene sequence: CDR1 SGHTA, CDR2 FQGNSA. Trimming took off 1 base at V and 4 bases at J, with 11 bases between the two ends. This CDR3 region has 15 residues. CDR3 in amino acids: CASSLGSTSNQPQHF. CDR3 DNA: TGTGCCAGCAGCTTAGGGTCGACTAGTAATCAGCCCCAGCATTTT.

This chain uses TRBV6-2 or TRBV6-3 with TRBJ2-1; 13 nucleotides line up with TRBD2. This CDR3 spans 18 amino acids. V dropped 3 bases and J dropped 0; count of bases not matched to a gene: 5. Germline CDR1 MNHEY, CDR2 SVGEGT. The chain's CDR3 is CASSYETSGRYSYNEQFF. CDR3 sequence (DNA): TGTGCCAGCAGTTATGAGACTAGCGGGAGGTACTCCTACAATGAGCAGTTCTTC.

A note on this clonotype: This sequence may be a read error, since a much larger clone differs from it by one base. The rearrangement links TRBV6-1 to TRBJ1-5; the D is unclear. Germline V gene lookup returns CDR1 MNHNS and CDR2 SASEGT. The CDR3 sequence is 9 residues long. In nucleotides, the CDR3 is TGTGCCACCCATCAGCCCCGGCATTTT. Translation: CATHQPRHF.

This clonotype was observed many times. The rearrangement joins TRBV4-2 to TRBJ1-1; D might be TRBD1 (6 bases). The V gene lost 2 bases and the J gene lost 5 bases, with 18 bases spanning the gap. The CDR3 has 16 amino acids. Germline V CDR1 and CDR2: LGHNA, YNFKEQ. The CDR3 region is CASSQQTTGSVTEAFF. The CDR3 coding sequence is TGTGCCAGCAGCCAACAAACCACAGGGAGTGTAACTGAAGCTTTCTTT.

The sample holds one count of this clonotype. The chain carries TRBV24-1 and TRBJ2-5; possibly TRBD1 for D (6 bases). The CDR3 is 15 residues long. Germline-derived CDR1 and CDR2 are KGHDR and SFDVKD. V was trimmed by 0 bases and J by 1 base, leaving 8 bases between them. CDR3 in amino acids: CATSDLGQPQETQYF. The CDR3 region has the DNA TGTGCCACCAGTGATTTGGGACAGCCCCAAGAGACCCAGTACTTC.

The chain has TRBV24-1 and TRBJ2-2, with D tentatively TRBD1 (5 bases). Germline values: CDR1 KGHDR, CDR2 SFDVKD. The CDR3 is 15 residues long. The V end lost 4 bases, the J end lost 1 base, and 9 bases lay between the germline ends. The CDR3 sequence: CATSDPTVNTGELFF. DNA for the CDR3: TGTGCCACCAGTGACCCGACAGTGAACACCGGGGAGCTGTTTTTT.

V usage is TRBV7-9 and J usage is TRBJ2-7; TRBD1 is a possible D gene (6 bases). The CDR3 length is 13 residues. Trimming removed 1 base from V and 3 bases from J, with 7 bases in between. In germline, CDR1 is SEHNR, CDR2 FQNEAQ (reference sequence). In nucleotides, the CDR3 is TGTGCCAGCAGCTTAGGACAGGACTACGAGCAGTACTTC. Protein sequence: CASSLGQDYEQYF.

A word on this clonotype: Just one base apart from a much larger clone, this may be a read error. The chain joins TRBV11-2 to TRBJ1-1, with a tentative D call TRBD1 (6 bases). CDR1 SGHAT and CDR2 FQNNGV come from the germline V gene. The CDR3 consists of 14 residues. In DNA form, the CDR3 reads TGTGCCAACAGCCAGCAGGGAGGGGGCACTGAAGCTTTCTTT. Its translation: CANSQQGGGTEAFF.

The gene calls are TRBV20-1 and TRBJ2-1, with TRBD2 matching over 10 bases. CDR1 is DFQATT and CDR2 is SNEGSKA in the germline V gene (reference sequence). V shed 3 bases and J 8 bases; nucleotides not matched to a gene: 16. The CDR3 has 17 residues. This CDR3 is CSASMLAGVSRGDEQFF. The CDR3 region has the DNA TGCAGTGCTAGTATGCTAGCGGGAGTAAGTAGGGGCGATGAGCAGTTCTTC.

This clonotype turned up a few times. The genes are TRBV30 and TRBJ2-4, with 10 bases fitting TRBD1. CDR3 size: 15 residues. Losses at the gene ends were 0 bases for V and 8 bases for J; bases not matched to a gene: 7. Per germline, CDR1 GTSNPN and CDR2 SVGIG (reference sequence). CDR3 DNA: TGTGCCTGGAGTGTACTTGGACAGGGGGTAGACATTCAGTACTTC. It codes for CAWSVLGQGVDIQYF.

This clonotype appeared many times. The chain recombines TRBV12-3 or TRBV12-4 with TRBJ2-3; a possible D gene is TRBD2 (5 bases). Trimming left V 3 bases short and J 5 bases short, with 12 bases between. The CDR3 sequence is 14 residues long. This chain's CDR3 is CASSLPGVLDTQYF. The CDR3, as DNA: TGTGCCAGCAGTTTGCCCGGGGTCTTAGATACGCAGTATTTT.

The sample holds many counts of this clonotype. The chain's CDR3 is CASSISRTSGNYEQYF. CDR3 nucleotides: TGTGCCAGTAGTATATCCAGGACTAGCGGGAACTACGAGCAGTACTTC. The chain uses TRBV19 and TRBJ2-7, with 12 bases identical to TRBD2. Unmatched junction bases numbered 5, after V lost 2 bases and J lost 3 bases. Germline V gene sequence: CDR1 LNHDA, CDR2 SQIVND (reference sequence). This CDR3 contains 16 residues.

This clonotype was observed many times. CDR3 sequence (DNA): TGTGCCAGCAGTCCCCGACAGATAAACAATGAGCAGTTCTTC. It yields the protein CASSPRQINNEQFF. This rearrangement joins TRBV12-3 or TRBV12-4 to TRBJ2-1; a possible D gene is TRBD1 (5 bases). With 5 bases removed from V and 5 bases from J, the gap between germline ends came to 13 bases. The CDR3 consists of 14 residues.

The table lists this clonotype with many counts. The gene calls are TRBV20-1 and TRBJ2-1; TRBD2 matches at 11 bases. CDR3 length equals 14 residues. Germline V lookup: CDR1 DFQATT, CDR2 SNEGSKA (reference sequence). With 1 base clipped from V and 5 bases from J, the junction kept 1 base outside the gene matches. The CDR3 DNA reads TGCAGTGCTAGAGGTAGCGGGAGGGACAATGAGCAGTTCTTC. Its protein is CSARGSGRDNEQFF.

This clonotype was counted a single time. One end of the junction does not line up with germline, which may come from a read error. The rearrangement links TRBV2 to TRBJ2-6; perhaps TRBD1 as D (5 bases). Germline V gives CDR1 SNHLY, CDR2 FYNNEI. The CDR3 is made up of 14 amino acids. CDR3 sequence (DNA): TGTGCCAGCAGGGATAACTCTGGGGCCAACGTCCTGGCTTTC. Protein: CASRDNSGANVLAF.

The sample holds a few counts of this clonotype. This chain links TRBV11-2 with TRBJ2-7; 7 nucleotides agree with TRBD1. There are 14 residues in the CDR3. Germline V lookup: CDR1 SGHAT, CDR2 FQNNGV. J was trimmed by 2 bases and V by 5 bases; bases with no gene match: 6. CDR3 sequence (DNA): TGTGCCAGCAGCCCGAACGGACAGGCCTACGAGCAGTACTTC. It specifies CASSPNGQAYEQYF.

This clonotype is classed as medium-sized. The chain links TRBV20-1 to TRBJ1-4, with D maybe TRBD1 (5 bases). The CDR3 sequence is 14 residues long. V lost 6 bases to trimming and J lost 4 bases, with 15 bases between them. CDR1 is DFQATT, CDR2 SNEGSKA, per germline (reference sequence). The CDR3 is CSARKTALNEKLFF. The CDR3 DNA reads TGCAGTGCCAGAAAGACAGCGCTTAATGAAAAACTGTTTTTT.